The 20 T cell receptor beta chains reported below all come from one sample, sequenced in a study of tumour-infiltrating T cells in Burkitt lymphoma. Data came from immunoSEQ multiplex PCR; TCRdb stores just in-frame clones and leaves some out. This table holds around 880 clones, roughly 83% found once. Sequenced input: tumor tissue. The receptor set was obtained from a human donor with Burkitt lymphoma. Some clones in this sample may be carry-over from other donors' samples.

CDR3 DNA sequence: TGTGCCAGCCGGGGACAGGGGCATCAGCCCCAGCATTTT. Its protein product is CASRGQGHQPQHF. The genes are TRBV19 and TRBJ1-5; the match to TRBD1 covers 10 bases. The CDR3 length is 13 residues. Trimming cost V 9 bases and J 5 bases; bases outside gene matches: 4. Germline loops: CDR1 LNHDA, CDR2 SQIVND (reference sequence).

The V call is TRBV7-8, the J call TRBJ1-5; D is undetermined. With 1 base removed from V and 6 bases from J, the gap between germline ends came to 10 bases. The CDR3 has 14 amino acids. Looked up from germline, CDR1 is SGHVS and CDR2 is FQNEAQ. CDR3 nucleotide sequence: TGTGCCAGCAGCTTAGTTACGGGGAGTCAGCCCCAGCATTTT. This translates into CASSLVTGSQPQHF.

This clone was seen only once. The chain carries TRBV6-5 and TRBJ1-2; TRBD1 aligns across 11 bases. This CDR3 contains 14 residues. J gave up 7 bases and V 5 bases, and 6 bases lay outside the gene matches. In germline, CDR1 is MNHEY, CDR2 SVGAGI. Here the CDR3 DNA reads TGTGCCAGCAGTACGGACAGGGGGCAATTTGGCTACACCTTC. Protein: CASSTDRGQFGYTF.

V and J are TRBV19 and TRBJ2-3, with unresolved D. Trimming removed 7 bases from V and 6 bases from J, with 8 bases in between. The length of the CDR3 is 11 residues. Germline loops: CDR1 LNHDA, CDR2 SQIVND (reference sequence). The CDR3 protein is CASTDWDTQYF. CDR3 nucleotide sequence: TGTGCCAGTACCGACTGGGATACGCAGTATTTT.

The chain joins TRBV15 to TRBJ1-2; D may be TRBD1 (6 bases). In germline, CDR1 is LNHNV, CDR2 YYDKDF (reference sequence). The CDR3 loop spans 14 amino acids. Trimming cost V 1 base and J 2 bases, with 8 bases left between them. CDR3 region: CATSRVQGNYGYTF. CDR3 coding DNA: TGTGCCACCAGCAGAGTTCAGGGGAACTATGGCTACACCTTC.

The rearrangement links TRBV6-1 to TRBJ2-1, with 10 positions matching TRBD2. The junction had 11 bases not matched to a gene; V was cut back by 6 bases and J by 9 bases. The CDR3 runs to 15 residues. The germline V gene has CDR1 MNHNS and CDR2 SASEGT. CDR3 nucleotides: TGTGCCAGCAGAGCCACCTCTAGCGGGAGTGGTGAGCAGTTCTTC. Protein: CASRATSSGSGEQFF.

This clone was recorded once. The rearrangement links TRBV15 to TRBJ2-2; 9 nucleotides line up with TRBD2. The CDR3 loop spans 16 amino acids. CDR1 is LNHNV and CDR2 is YYDKDF in the germline V gene (reference sequence). V shed 0 bases and J 5 bases; nucleotides not matched to a gene: 4. As DNA, the CDR3 is TGTGCCACCAGCAGAGATCGCGGGAGGGATACCGGGGAGCTGTTTTTT. It specifies CATSRDRGRDTGELFF. Combining the CDR3 with reference TRBV15 and TRBJ2-2 gives the whole variable domain DAMVIQNPRYQVTQFGKPVTLSCSQTLNHNVMYWYQQKSSQAPKLLFHYYDKDFNNEADTPDNFQSRRPNTSFCFLDIRSPGLGDTAMYLCATSRDRGRDTGELFFGEGSRLTVL.

The chain uses TRBV29-1 and TRBJ2-2; possible D gene TRBD1, 5 bases. The germline V gene has CDR1 SQVTM and CDR2 ANQGSEA. V lost 5 bases, J lost 3 bases, and 13 bases lay in between. The CDR3 consists of 14 residues. The CDR3 region has the DNA TGCAGCGTTCAGACCGGCAGGGACACCGGGGAGCTGTTTTTT. Its translation is CSVQTGRDTGELFF.

CDR3 sequence reads: CASSLSGQSSYEQYF. The CDR3 nucleotides read TGTGCCAGCAGCCTCTCCGGGCAGAGCTCCTACGAGCAGTACTTC. The chain uses TRBV27 and TRBJ2-7, with D unclear. Germline V gene lookup returns CDR1 MNHEY and CDR2 SMNVEV (reference sequence). V lost 6 bases to trimming and J lost 0 bases, with 15 bases between them. The CDR3 is 15 amino acids.

This sequence joins TRBV9 and TRBJ2-1; no clear D. The V and J ends lost 3 bases and 7 bases respectively, with 14 bases between them. The germline V gene has CDR1 SGDLS and CDR2 YYNGEE. The CDR3 is 14 amino acids. The CDR3 DNA sequence: TGTGCCAGCAGCGGATCGGCCTCTGGGAATGAGCAGTTCTTC. Translation: CASSGSASGNEQFF.

The genes are TRBV28 and TRBJ2-7, with 7 bases lining up with TRBD1. V gave up 2 bases and J gave up 3 bases; unmatched junction bases: 10. Germline values: CDR1 MDHEN, CDR2 SYDVKM. This CDR3 has 16 residues. The CDR3 DNA reads TGTGCCAGCAGTTTAGTTTTAGGGGGCGAAAGCTACGAGCAGTACTTC. It encodes CASSLVLGGESYEQYF.

This clone was detected once. The chain couples TRBV7-9 to TRBJ1-1, with a tentative D call TRBD1 (6 bases). Germline V gene data show CDR1 as SEHNR and CDR2 as FQNEAQ (reference sequence). The CDR3 is 14 amino acids. V shed 6 bases and J shed 1 base, with 12 bases lying between them. CDR3 nucleotide sequence: TGTGCCAGCAGTGGAAGGGGGAAGAACACTGAAGCTTTCTTT. Its protein is CASSGRGKNTEAFF.

The CDR3 reads CASSNPGRNEQFF. CDR3 DNA: TGTGCCAGCAGCAACCCCGGACGCAATGAGCAGTTCTTC. The chain employs TRBV9 and TRBJ2-1; D remains ambiguous. Germline values: CDR1 SGDLS, CDR2 YYNGEE. Trimming pared 4 bases from V and 6 bases from J, leaving 11 bases between. The CDR3 sequence is 13 residues long.

This rearrangement joins TRBV4-1 to TRBJ1-2; no definite D call. V lost 0 bases to trimming and J lost 4 bases, with 12 bases between them. There are 15 residues in the CDR3. Germline V gene lookup returns CDR1 MGHRA and CDR2 YSYEKL. CDR3 nucleotide sequence: TGCGCCAGCAGCCAAGATTGGCCAGGTGGCTATGGCTACACCTTC. Its protein product is CASSQDWPGGYGYTF.

Here the CDR3 DNA reads TGTGCCAGCAGGGTTCTAGCGGCCGGGGAGCTGTTTTTT. Translated: CASRVLAAGELFF. V usage is TRBV27 and J usage is TRBJ2-2; 7 bases line up with TRBD2. The CDR3 sequence is 13 residues long. Germline CDR1 and CDR2: MNHEY and SMNVEV (reference sequence). V shed 6 bases and J 6 bases; nucleotides not matched to a gene: 4.

This clone was counted once. This rearrangement joins TRBV7-3 to TRBJ2-5, with D unresolved. The CDR3 contains 13 residues. Trimming removed 1 base at V and 2 bases at J, with 5 bases between. Germline V gene sequence: CDR1 SGHTA, CDR2 FQGTGA. The CDR3 spells CASSLSTQETQYF. As DNA, the CDR3 is TGTGCCAGCAGCTTAAGCACGCAAGAGACCCAGTACTTC.

As regards this clone: One end of the junction is discordant with germline, which a read error may explain. This CDR3 is also generated by other DNA sequences in the sample. V usage is TRBV5-4 and J usage is TRBJ1-1; TRBD1 matches at 7 bases. The CDR3 extends over 15 amino acids. Looked up from germline, CDR1 is SGHNT and CDR2 is YYREEE (reference sequence). The CDR3 DNA reads TGTGCCAGCAGCCTTACCCAGGGGGGCAACACTGAAGCTTTTTTT. This sequence encodes CASSLTQGGNTEAFF.

The rearrangement links TRBV5-4 to TRBJ2-3; tentatively, D is TRBD1 or TRBD2 (5 bases each). The ends were cut back, 0 bases at V and 1 base at J, with 9 bases in the middle. Germline V CDR1 and CDR2: SGHNT, YYREEE (reference sequence). The CDR3 loop spans 15 amino acids. CDR3 DNA: TGTGCCAGCAGCTTGGGTGGGGGAGGCACAGATACGCAGTATTTT. Translating it yields CASSLGGGGTDTQYF.

The chain employs TRBV7-9 and TRBJ1-2; D remains ambiguous. Trimming stripped 5 bases from V and 0 bases from J, with 10 bases between. Germline CDR1 is SEHNR and CDR2 is FQNEAQ (reference sequence). The length of the CDR3 is 14 residues. DNA for the CDR3: TGTGCCAGCAGCCCCCCGACAACTAACTATGGCTACACCTTC. It is translated as CASSPPTTNYGYTF.

On this clone: Mismatch with germline at one junction end may stem from a read error. The chain joins TRBV30 to TRBJ2-5; 7 nucleotides agree with TRBD1. The germline V gene has CDR1 GTSNPN and CDR2 SVGIG (reference sequence). This CDR3 has 11 amino acids. Here the CDR3 reads CAWRGGPTRYF. The CDR3 DNA follows: TGTGCCTGGAGAGGGGGCCCGACCCGGTACTTC.